This T cell receptor (beta chain) was captured in a study of metastatic and nonmetastatic thyroid tumors. Study summary: Peripheral blood and tumor or nodule samples from malignant and benign thyroid patients were compared. Findings of the study overall: In blood and tumor, TCR beta diversity was reportedly significantly higher in malignant thyroid tumors than in benign nodules.

Every patient underwent thyroid surgery untreated. As originally analysed: The distant-metastasis classifier for papillary thyroid cancer was built from CDR3 differences across clinicopathological groups. TCRdb redid the clone calls on the PCR reads using MiXCR. The V and J calls here are based on TCRdb, not the publication. The profile covers around 45,000 clones, with around 17% appearing a single time and about 20% taken by the ten largest. Germline V CDR1 and CDR2: GTSNPN, SVGIG (reference sequence). The CDR3 is 18 residues long. The V gene lost 5 bases and the J gene lost 1 base, with 24 bases spanning the gap. For this clone: Its antigen is not identified.

The receptor was isolated from a female donor with papillary thyroid cancer or a benign thyroid nodule (not recorded which). Some clones in this sample may be carry-over from other donors' samples. The sample taken for sequencing was blood. J is TRBJ1-5 and V is TRBV30; maybe TRBD1 (5 bases). The CDR3: CAWGFLQGNLASNQPQHF. The CDR3 nucleotides are TGTGCCTGGGGATTCCTTCAGGGTAATTTGGCAAGCAATCAGCCCCAGCATTTT.